Only a few counts were recorded for the clone carrying this T cell receptor (beta chain). Its cognate antigen is unknown. This entry is derived from a study of vaccination and CD4 T cells after COVID-19. As for the study in general: Cells received overlapping spike peptides from SARS-CoV-2, HCoV-NL63, HCoV-OC43 and HCoV-229E as stimulation.

The CDR3 sequence is 14 residues long. Germline V CDR1 and CDR2: MNHEY, SVGAGI. Trimming took off 2 bases at V and 1 base at J, with 6 bases between the two ends. Documented treatment: approximately nine-day PBMC culture with coronavirus spike peptide pools or control peptides (ViraFEST assay). In the ViraFEST assay, peptide-pool expansion preceded TCR sequencing of expanded clonotypes. The Oncomine TCR Beta short-read assay was what sequenced the DNA obtained from cultured CD4+ T cells. TCRdb called the PCR reads again in MiXCR, with one record for every CDR3 protein. The table includes about 15,000 distinct CDR3 sequences, less than 55% detected once.

The chain is built from TRBV6-5 and TRBJ1-5, with D hard to call. The sample consisted of CD4+ T cells from blood, cultured in vitro. The sequence was collected from a human donor who had recovered from COVID-19. Here the CDR3 DNA reads TGTGCCAGCAGTTACAGCGGGAGCAATCAGCCCCAGCATTTT. It yields the protein CASSYSGSNQPQHF.